One T cell receptor (beta chain) is described in this entry. Its antigen is unknown. No per-base quality is available; no much larger clone lies one base away. The entry originates in a study of Ad26.COV2.S vaccination and SARS-CoV-2 variants listed by TCRdb under 2021. Some background on the complete study: Donors in the vaccine arm were drawn from COV1001, a phase I-IIa trial of Ad26.COV2.S in healthy adults that was multicentre, randomized, double-blind and placebo-controlled. Ad26.COV2.S was administered intramuscularly at a dose of 5x10^10 or 1x10^11 viral particles, either as one shot or as two shots given 56 days apart. Investigators did not know the trial group allocation while performing experiments and assessing outcomes. Trial participants were randomized into five groups of five, in which low-dose or high-dose Ad26.COV2.S was given once or twice, or placebo was given on both occasions. A total of approximately 30 samples were included in the TCR-sequenced set, comprising 19 Ad26.COV2.S vaccine recipients, 5 placebo recipients and 8 SARS-CoV-2 convalescent individuals. Sequencing of the TCRbeta repertoire served to evaluate the specificity and breadth of SARS-CoV-2-reactive T cell receptors following Ad26.COV2.S vaccination. Findings and caveats that apply to the study as a whole: The authors noted that the TCR breadth and depth analyses may have underestimated total T cell responses. After vaccination, spike-specific CD8+ and CD4+ T cell responses were reported to show substantial breadth. Comparing responses between vaccine doses or regimens was not something the study was powered to do. Non-spike TCR breadth was comparable between vaccine and placebo recipients, consistent with the vaccine containing only spike. Compared with placebo recipients, Ad26.COV2.S recipients showed higher spike-specific TCR breadth (P = 0.0014).

The immunoSEQ Assay was used to sequence TCRbeta CDR3 regions. After extraction, genomic DNA underwent amplification by bias-controlled multiplex PCR, followed by high-throughput sequencing. The published analysis was carried out like this. To quantify the absolute abundance of each unique TCRbeta CDR3 region, sequences were collapsed and filtered. T cell fraction was estimated by normalizing TCRbeta template counts to usable DNA, which was measured by amplifying reference genes present in all nucleated cells. Repertoire TCRs were annotated as SARS-CoV-2-specific by exact matching of V gene, CDR3 amino acid sequence and J gene to a known reactive TCR set. The reference SARS-CoV-2 TCR set came from MIRA and was filtered for enrichment in COVID-19-positive ImmuneCODE repertoires, removing public or cross-reactive TCRs. Drawing on the MIRA antigens, annotated TCRs were analysed further at the level of specific ORF or position within ORF. Breadth was defined as the number of annotated unique rearrangements divided by the total number of unique productive rearrangements, and depth was defined as the summed frequency of the annotated unique rearrangements. Two-sided Wilcoxon rank-sum tests were used to compare TCR breadth between groups. TCRdb carries this immuneACCESS record with in-frame sequences only. Its versions omit some clonotypes, under half of them owing to an unresolved V gene in the studies checked, with the rest unexplained. That table is the source of V, J and clone size, and D and trimming were worked out from the DNA. The sample table holds more than 300,000 clones, of which approximately 86% were seen once. Jointly, the top ten make up around 11% of the sample.

Per the publication, the treatment or condition label means: some 19 received Ad26.COV2.S at low or high dose, single or two shots; 5 received placebo; per-sample allocation not given. For vaccine and placebo recipients, repertoires were sequenced using samples collected on day 63 after the first injection. In Cohort 1b, 25 to 30 adults aged 18-55 years were enrolled at a single site in Boston, USA, between 29 July and 7 August 2020. Ad26.COV2.S consisted of a replication-incompetent adenovirus type 26 vector by which a prefusion-stabilized SARS-CoV-2 spike protein from the original Wuhan strain was expressed. This material consisted of peripheral blood, taken in a trial of Ad26.COV2.S vaccine versus placebo. The sequence came from a person aged 18-60 years who received the Ad26.COV2.S COVID-19 vaccine or a placebo.

The DNA reads TGTGCCAGCAGTCGGGACAGGGGGGCATCCGGGGCCAACGTCCTGACTTTC. Translated, this gives CASSRDRGASGANVLTF. The chain couples TRBV6-6 to TRBJ2-6; 11 bases in between match TRBD1. Here V drops 5 bases and J drops 4 bases, and the junction holds 7 bases not matched to any gene. From cysteine to phenylalanine, the CDR3 is 17 amino acids long. Only CDR3 DNA remains: 51 bases, in frame from the first base. From a lookup of the germline V gene (reference sequence), CDR1 and CDR2 are MNHNY and SVGAGI.